The T cell receptor (beta chain) under discussion was sequenced for a study of T cell responses to AZD1222 COVID-19 vaccine. Regarding the study as a whole: Spike as a whole was targeted by vaccine-associated CD4 TCRs, dominant at 160-218 and 743-854. Among the donors, most were white British and more were female, and clonal diversity was possibly underestimated. Variant regions that are unmutated are reportedly the target of nearly half of spike-specific TCRs. Vaccination with two AZD1222 doses was followed by a rise in Spike-specific TCR breadth and depth.

The CDR3 is 13 amino acids. Germline V CDR1 and CDR2: SGHKS, YYEKEE (reference sequence). V was pared by 3 bases and J by 4 bases, with 10 bases between. Repertoires were generated with immunoSEQ multiplex PCR, while TCRdb's copy carries only in-frame clones and drops some. Among about 85,000 clones listed, 65% to 90% were seen once. The sample holds a few counts of this clone. What it binds is not known. The chain combines TRBV5-5 with TRBJ2-5, with D possibly being TRBD1 or TRBD2 (6 bases each). This clonotype originated in an adult in good health. The sample was peripheral blood, taken on day 0 of AZD1222 vaccination. CDR3 nucleotides: TGTGCCAGCAGCTCATGGGGGGCAGAGACCCAGTACTTC. Its translation is CASSSWGAETQYF.